One sample yielded the 28 T cell receptor beta chains listed below, sequenced in a study of CD4 T cells in relation to SARS-CoV-2 and coronaviruses. CD4+ T cells from unexposed donors were obtained before the COVID-19 pandemic (2011-2018). Isolation of CD4+ T cells took place after 10 days in culture. Antigen specificity for these receptors is unknown. Clones were sequenced by immunoSEQ multiplex PCR, and TCRdb holds only the in-frame ones, with some missing. The sample holds 20,000 to 25,000 clones, about 70% seen once. The sequenced sample consisted of CD4+ T cells from PBMCs, cultured in vitro. Receptors originate from a human donor in good health.

J is TRBJ1-1 and V is TRBV6-2 or TRBV6-3; a weak D match, TRBD1 (5 bases). The CDR3 has 15 residues. In germline, CDR1 is MNHEY, CDR2 SVGEGT. V dropped 5 bases and J dropped 4 bases, with 17 bases sitting between them. CDR3 nucleotides: TGTGCCAGCAGTAAAGCAGGGTCGGGCCCCACTGAAGCTTTCTTT. Translated, it gives CASSKAGSGPTEAFF.

This clone has a single count. V and J are TRBV6-2 or TRBV6-3 and TRBJ2-1; tentative D call: TRBD1 (5 bases). This CDR3 contains 12 residues. CDR1 is MNHEY and CDR2 is SVGEGT in the germline V gene. The ends were cut back, 6 bases at V and 7 bases at J, with 10 bases in the middle. The CDR3 loop reads CASSTTVNEQFF. The CDR3 DNA reads as TGTGCCAGCAGCACGACAGTTAATGAGCAGTTCTTC.

The CDR3 here is CAWSRGQGQPQHF. The CDR3 DNA reads TGTGCCTGGAGTAGAGGACAGGGTCAGCCCCAGCATTTT. The V gene is TRBV30, the J gene TRBJ1-5; 8 nucleotides agree with TRBD1. Germline loops: CDR1 GTSNPN, CDR2 SVGIG (reference sequence). The CDR3 consists of 13 residues. The ends lost 2 bases at V and 6 bases at J; junction bases unmatched: 3.

V gene TRBV10-3 combines with J gene TRBJ2-7; 13 bases align to TRBD2. Losses at the gene ends were 3 bases for V and 2 bases for J; bases not matched to a gene: 1. The germline gives CDR1 ENHRY, CDR2 SYGVKD. CDR3 length: 15 amino acids. The CDR3 DNA is TGTGCCATCAGTGAACTAGCGGGGGGGCCCTACGAGCAGTACTTC. Its protein is CAISELAGGPYEQYF.

V is TRBV19 and J is TRBJ2-7; D is uncertain. V shed 5 bases and J shed 2 bases, with 13 bases lying between them. The CDR3 length is 14 residues. Germline V gives CDR1 LNHDA, CDR2 SQIVND (reference sequence). This CDR3 reads CASSPGPNPYEQYF. As DNA, the CDR3 is TGTGCCAGTAGTCCCGGACCCAACCCCTACGAGCAGTACTTC.

The gene calls are TRBV15 and TRBJ2-1; TRBD2 aligns across 8 bases. Germline lookup yields CDR1 LNHNV and CDR2 YYDKDF (reference sequence). Losses at the gene ends were 0 bases for V and 6 bases for J; bases not matched to a gene: 7. This CDR3 is 16 amino acids long. The CDR3 DNA sequence: TGTGCCACCAGCAGAGAGTCAGCGGGAGTAGTCAATGAGCAGTTCTTC. This encodes CATSRESAGVVNEQFF.

This clone occurred a few times. The chain links TRBV7-2 to TRBJ1-3; tentatively, D is TRBD1 (6 bases). CDR1 is SGHTA, CDR2 FQGNSA, per germline. Trimming stripped 7 bases from V and 2 bases from J, with 15 bases between. This CDR3 is built from 15 residues. The CDR3, as DNA: TGTGCCAGCACGATACAGGGAGGCCCTGGAAACACCATATATTTT. It encodes CASTIQGGPGNTIYF.

The chain joins TRBV9 to TRBJ2-3; 9 bases line up with TRBD1. CDR3 size: 16 residues. Trimming at V came to 4 bases and at J to 1 base, leaving 7 bases not matched to a gene. The germline gives CDR1 SGDLS, CDR2 YYNGEE. The CDR3 sequence is CASSPHRDRGTDTQYF. CDR3 coding DNA: TGTGCCAGCAGCCCACACCGGGACAGGGGCACAGATACGCAGTATTTT.

The genes are TRBV5-1 and TRBJ2-2; TRBD1 aligns across 10 bases. The CDR3 extends over 17 amino acids. Germline trimming cut 0 bases from V and 5 bases from J; bases unmatched to any gene: 7. Germline values: CDR1 SGHRS, CDR2 YFSETQ. Here the CDR3 DNA reads TGCGCCAGCAGCTTGGCCCCGGACAGGGGGTCAACCGGGGAGCTGTTTTTT. Translated, it gives CASSLAPDRGSTGELFF.

The gene calls are TRBV12-5 and TRBJ2-7; TRBD2 aligns across 8 bases. V shed 1 base and J 3 bases; nucleotides not matched to a gene: 8. The germline CDR1 and CDR2 sequences are LGHNT and FRNRAP. The CDR3 runs to 16 residues. CDR3 region: CASGLGTSGRNYEQYF. The CDR3 region has the DNA TGTGCTAGTGGTTTGGGAACTAGCGGTCGTAACTACGAGCAGTACTTC.

The chain has TRBV4-3 and TRBJ2-4, with 12 bases aligning to TRBD2. The germline V gene encodes CDR1 LGHNA and CDR2 YSLEER. This CDR3 region has 17 residues. V dropped 0 bases and J dropped 7; count of bases not matched to a gene: 7. This CDR3 is CASSQDRASGGVNIQYF. DNA of the CDR3: TGCGCCAGCAGCCAAGATCGAGCTAGCGGGGGGGTGAACATTCAGTACTTC.

This clone was seen just once. V usage is TRBV19 and J usage is TRBJ1-1; 8 nucleotides align to TRBD1. The CDR3 is 15 residues long. CDR1 is LNHDA and CDR2 is SQIVND in the germline V gene (reference sequence). Trimming at V came to 8 bases and at J to 7 bases, leaving 15 bases not matched to a gene. CDR3 in DNA: TGTGCCAGTTTAAACGCCGGGACAGGAGTAGATGAAGCTTTCTTT. Translation gives CASLNAGTGVDEAFF.

This clone showed up just a few times. The gene calls are TRBV6-5 and TRBJ2-2, with 8 bases lining up with TRBD1. The germline CDR1 and CDR2 sequences are MNHEY and SVGAGI. The CDR3 has 14 amino acids. The J segment lost 2 bases and the V segment lost 7 bases, leaving 3 bases of the junction unmatched. CDR3 DNA: TGTGCCAGCAATGGACAGGGCAACACCGGGGAGCTGTTTTTT. The encoded protein is CASNGQGNTGELFF.

The chain is built from TRBV2 and TRBJ2-3; D not certain. Germline CDR1 and CDR2: SNHLY and FYNNEI. With 4 bases removed from V and 5 bases from J, the gap between germline ends came to 10 bases. The CDR3 sequence is 13 residues long. For the CDR3, the DNA is TGTGCCAGCAGTGTTCTACAGAGAGATACGCAGTATTTT. This encodes CASSVLQRDTQYF.

The chain recombines TRBV9 with TRBJ2-2; 7 bases match TRBD1. The CDR3 runs 16 residues. CDR1 SGDLS and CDR2 YYNGEE come from the germline V gene. Trimming took 4 bases from V and 1 from J; bases not matched to a gene: 7. The CDR3 sequence is CASSFGRTGNTGELFF. CDR3 nucleotide sequence: TGTGCCAGCAGCTTCGGAAGGACAGGGAACACCGGGGAGCTGTTTTTT.

The chain couples TRBV19 to TRBJ2-5, with 7 bases identical to TRBD2. CDR1 is LNHDA and CDR2 is SQIVND in the germline V gene (reference sequence). CDR3 size: 13 residues. V trimming: 3 bases; J trimming: 9 bases; junction bases outside the gene matches: 7. The CDR3: CASSIREVPAQYF. The CDR3 coding sequence is TGTGCCAGTAGTATTCGGGAGGTCCCGGCCCAGTACTTC. Full variable domain (rest looked up from reference TRBV19 and TRBJ2-5): DGGITQSPKYLFRKEGQNVTLSCEQNLNHDAMYWYRQDPGQGLRLIYYSQIVNDFQKGDIAEGYSVSREKKESFPLTVTSAQKNPTAFYLCASSIREVPAQYFGPGTRLLVL.

This chain uses TRBV2 with TRBJ2-7; D remains unclear. The CDR3 extends over 13 amino acids. Per the germline V gene, CDR1 is SNHLY and CDR2 is FYNNEI. Trimming shortened V by 7 bases and J by 0 bases, and 10 bases separated the two germline ends. The CDR3 DNA reads TGTGCCAGCAAGTTCAGGATCTCCTACGAGCAGTACTTC. Protein sequence: CASKFRISYEQYF.

V is TRBV5-6 and J is TRBJ1-3; the D gene is possibly TRBD1 (6 bases). CDR1 is SGHDT and CDR2 is YYEEEE in the germline V gene. Deletions cut 0 bases from V and 0 bases from J, with 10 bases between. This CDR3 is built from 16 residues. The CDR3: CASSLEGDPSGNTIYF. CDR3 sequence (DNA): TGTGCCAGCAGCTTGGAGGGGGACCCCTCTGGAAACACCATATATTTT.

The chain couples TRBV5-1 to TRBJ2-7, with D maybe TRBD2 (5 bases). V lost 1 base, J lost 6 bases, and 8 bases lay in between. Germline loops: CDR1 SGHRS, CDR2 YFSETQ. The CDR3 totals 12 residues. CDR3 region: CASSLIRGEQYF. CDR3 nucleotide sequence: TGCGCCAGCAGCTTGATCCGGGGCGAGCAGTACTTC. Variable domain in full (rest from reference TRBV5-1 and TRBJ2-7): KAGVTQTPRYLIKTRGQQVTLSCSPISGHRSVSWYQQTPGQGLQFLFEYFSETQRNKGNFPGRFSGRQFSNSRSEMNVSTLELGDSALYLCASSLIRGEQYFGPGTRLTVT.

The chain is built from TRBV7-2 and TRBJ2-5; D remains unclear. From germline, CDR1 is SGHTA and CDR2 FQGNSA. V was clipped by 5 bases and J by 7 bases, with 5 bases between them. The CDR3 has 10 amino acids. CDR3 residues: CASSGRTQYF. In DNA form, the CDR3 reads TGTGCCAGCAGCGGACGGACCCAGTACTTC.

In this sample, this clone turned up a few times. This rearrangement joins TRBV6-5 to TRBJ2-2; the match to TRBD1 covers 7 bases. This CDR3 region has 12 residues. V shed 6 bases, J shed 9 bases, and the junction held 4 bases outside the gene matches. The germline V gene encodes CDR1 MNHEY and CDR2 SVGAGI. This chain's CDR3 is CASRTGDRELFF. For the CDR3, the DNA is TGTGCCAGCAGAACAGGGGATAGGGAGCTGTTTTTT.

This rearrangement joins TRBV6-5 to TRBJ1-2, with a tentative D call TRBD1 (6 bases). The germline gives CDR1 MNHEY, CDR2 SVGAGI. V lost 7 bases to trimming and J lost 7 bases, with 19 bases between them. This CDR3 contains 14 residues. The chain's CDR3 is CASIATGGGAGYTF. The CDR3 DNA is TGTGCCAGCATCGCGACAGGAGGAGGGGCTGGCTACACCTTC.

The gene calls are TRBV6-2 or TRBV6-3 and TRBJ2-7, with D hard to call. V gave up 6 bases and J gave up 4 bases, with 16 bases separating them. Germline V gene sequence: CDR1 MNHEY, CDR2 SVGEGT. The CDR3 loop spans 14 amino acids. In nucleotides, the CDR3 is TGTGCCAGCAGCCGACGGCATAGGATTTACGAGCAGTACTTC. Translating it yields CASSRRHRIYEQYF.

The rearrangement links TRBV29-1 to TRBJ2-5, with 7 bases matching TRBD1. The junction had 2 bases not matched to a gene; V was cut back by 6 bases and J by 1 base. This CDR3 spans 12 amino acids. Germline CDR1 SQVTM, CDR2 ANQGSEA. The CDR3 coding sequence is TGCAGCGTGGGACAGTCCCAAGAGACCCAGTACTTC. This sequence encodes CSVGQSQETQYF.

The chain couples TRBV18 to TRBJ2-7; no clear D gene. With 0 bases removed from V and 3 bases from J, the gap between germline ends came to 12 bases. Germline lookup yields CDR1 KGHSH and CDR2 LQKENI. This CDR3 contains 15 residues. The DNA for the CDR3 is TGTGCCAGCTCACCACCTGGACGGAACTACTACGAGCAGTACTTC. It specifies CASSPPGRNYYEQYF.

CDR3 sequence: CASRTPSLGANVLTF. The CDR3 DNA follows: TGTGCCAGCAGGACTCCGAGTCTCGGGGCCAACGTCCTGACTTTC. The rearrangement joins TRBV27 to TRBJ2-6; D unresolved. CDR1 and CDR2 from the germline V gene are MNHEY and SMNVEV (reference sequence). This CDR3 contains 15 residues. V lost 6 bases to trimming and J lost 4 bases, with 13 bases between them.

The genes are TRBV24-1 and TRBJ2-3; 14 nucleotides match TRBD2. Germline CDR1 and CDR2: KGHDR and SFDVKD. This CDR3 is 14 amino acids long. J lost 4 bases, V lost 9 bases, and 2 bases had no gene match. The CDR3 loop is CATGTSGSPDTQYF. The CDR3 DNA reads TGTGCCACCGGGACTAGCGGGAGCCCAGATACGCAGTATTTT.

This clone was recorded a few times. The chain links TRBV5-6 to TRBJ2-2; D is ambiguous. Per the germline V gene, CDR1 is SGHDT and CDR2 is YYEEEE. This CDR3 contains 11 residues. Deletions cut 2 bases from V and 7 bases from J, with 3 bases between. In nucleotides, the CDR3 is TGTGCCAGCAGCTTTCACGGGGAGCTGTTTTTT. Its translation: CASSFHGELFF.